The 20 T cell receptor beta chains presented below share a single source sample, sequenced in a study of T cell changes during pregnancy in multiple sclerosis. Repertoires were generated with immunoSEQ multiplex PCR, while TCRdb's copy carries only in-frame clones and drops some. The data contain roughly 60,000 clones, roughly nine tenths of them seen just once; the ten biggest clones take up roughly 0.85%. The material sequenced was peripheral blood, taken before pregnancy. The receptors here all came from a female donor with multiple sclerosis, enrolled in a pregnancy study.

The chain joins TRBV15 to TRBJ2-1, with TRBD2 as a possible D gene (5 bases). The CDR3 contains 14 residues. Germline V gives CDR1 LNHNV, CDR2 YYDKDF (reference sequence). Trimming stripped 3 bases from V and 10 bases from J, with 16 bases between. Here the CDR3 DNA reads TGTGCCACCAGCAGTAGTCGAGGGCCCAGGGAGCAGTTCTTC. It encodes CATSSSRGPREQFF. Together with reference TRBV15 and TRBJ2-1, the CDR3 gives the full variable domain: DAMVIQNPRYQVTQFGKPVTLSCSQTLNHNVMYWYQQKSSQAPKLLFHYYDKDFNNEADTPDNFQSRRPNTSFCFLDIRSPGLGDTAMYLCATSSSRGPREQFFGPGTRLTVL.

The J gene is TRBJ1-2, the V gene TRBV7-2, with D possibly matching TRBD1 (5 bases). This CDR3 region has 19 residues. The V end was cut by 1 base, the J end by 0 bases, with 21 bases between. Germline CDR1 and CDR2: SGHTA and FQGNSA. CDR3: CASSLGAAGLGGSNYGYTF. The CDR3, as DNA: TGTGCCAGCAGCTTAGGTGCTGCCGGGTTGGGGGGGTCTAACTATGGCTACACCTTC. Drawing the rest from reference TRBV7-2 and TRBJ1-2, the complete variable domain is GAGVSQSPSNKVTEKGKDVELRCDPISGHTALYWYRQSLGQGLEFLIYFQGNSAPDKSGLPSDRFSAERTGGSVSTLTIQRTQQEDSAVYLCASSLGAAGLGGSNYGYTFGSGTRLTVV.

J is TRBJ1-5 and V is TRBV2; 7 positions agree with TRBD1. CDR3 length: 15 residues. V lost 5 bases, J lost 0 bases, and 4 bases stayed unmatched. Germline V lookup: CDR1 SNHLY, CDR2 FYNNEI. The CDR3 region is CASSYRGYSNQPQHF. DNA for the CDR3: TGTGCCAGCAGTTACAGGGGTTATAGCAATCAGCCCCAGCATTTT.

The chain carries TRBV5-5 and TRBJ1-1; D is uncertain. CDR1 and CDR2 from the germline V gene are SGHKS and YYEKEE (reference sequence). The CDR3 spans 14 residues. The V end was cut by 5 bases, the J end by 3 bases, with 14 bases between. The CDR3 nucleotides are TGTGCCAGCAGACAAGATAACCATGACACTGAAGCTTTCTTT. Its protein product is CASRQDNHDTEAFF.

The V call is TRBV18, the J call TRBJ2-2; D unresolved. The CDR3 length is 15 residues. Germline-derived CDR1 and CDR2 are KGHSH and LQKENI. The V end lost 0 bases, the J end lost 7 bases, and 12 bases lay between the germline ends. The CDR3 region is CASSPPRSTGGELFF. CDR3 nucleotide sequence: TGTGCCAGCTCACCACCGAGGTCAACGGGCGGGGAGCTGTTTTTT. Drawing the rest from reference TRBV18 and TRBJ2-2, the complete variable domain is NAGVMQNPRHLVRRRGQEARLRCSPMKGHSHVYWYRQLPEEGLKFMVYLQKENIIDESGMPKERFSAEFPKEGPSILRIQQVVRGDSAAYFCASSPPRSTGGELFFGEGSRLTVL.

The chain combines TRBV7-2 with TRBJ2-7; unclear D gene. V lost 3 bases to trimming and J lost 2 bases, with 14 bases between them. The germline gives CDR1 SGHTA, CDR2 FQGNSA. CDR3 length equals 15 residues. DNA of the CDR3: TGTGCCAGCAGCTTTCTTGCTCTGGCCACCTACGAGCAGTACTTC. It translates to CASSFLALATYEQYF.

The chain combines TRBV6-4 with TRBJ1-2, with a tentative D call TRBD1 (5 bases). V was clipped by 3 bases and J by 7 bases, with 12 bases between them. In germline, CDR1 is MRHNA, CDR2 SNTAGT. CDR3 length: 13 amino acids. The CDR3 DNA reads TGTGCCAGCAGTGAATCAGGGAGGGGTGGCTACACCTTC. The encoded protein is CASSESGRGGYTF.

This rearrangement joins TRBV5-1 to TRBJ2-6; D gene unclear. V was clipped by 2 bases and J by 0 bases, with 6 bases between them. From germline, CDR1 is SGHRS and CDR2 YFSETQ. This CDR3 region has 15 residues. CDR3 in amino acids: CASSFRSSGANVLTF. The CDR3 bases are TGCGCCAGCAGCTTTAGAAGCTCTGGGGCCAACGTCCTGACTTTC.

The chain employs TRBV30 and TRBJ1-2; 11 bases align to TRBD1. Trimming cost V 3 bases and J 2 bases; bases outside gene matches: 5. The germline V gene encodes CDR1 GTSNPN and CDR2 SVGIG (reference sequence). The CDR3 has 15 residues. The CDR3 sequence: CAWRDRGPGNYGYTF. In DNA form, the CDR3 reads TGTGCCTGGAGGGACAGGGGGCCAGGGAACTATGGCTACACCTTC.

The CDR3 spells CASSPPGAGENTGELFF. Written as DNA, the CDR3 is TGTGCCAGCAGCCCACCCGGAGCGGGTGAGAACACCGGGGAGCTGTTTTTT. The chain uses TRBV7-3 and TRBJ2-2, with D perhaps matching TRBD2 (6 bases). The germline gives CDR1 SGHTA, CDR2 FQGTGA. The CDR3 contains 17 residues. The V and J ends lost 5 bases and 1 base respectively, with 17 bases between them.

The chain is built from TRBV2 and TRBJ2-2; 8 nucleotides align to TRBD1. CDR1 and CDR2 from the germline V gene are SNHLY and FYNNEI. This CDR3 region has 17 residues. The V and J ends lost 7 bases and 5 bases, in that order; junction bases with no gene match: 15. The CDR3 protein is CASTHSSQTGVTGELFF. DNA of the CDR3: TGTGCCAGCACCCACTCTTCGCAGACAGGGGTGACCGGGGAGCTGTTTTTT.

V gene TRBV7-9 combines with J gene TRBJ2-1, with 7 positions matching TRBD1. In germline, CDR1 is SEHNR, CDR2 FQNEAQ (reference sequence). Trimming at V came to 1 base and at J to 4 bases, leaving 10 bases not matched to a gene. The CDR3 consists of 17 residues. CDR3 region: CASSLVGSRGLYNEQFF. The CDR3 region has the DNA TGTGCCAGCAGCTTAGTGGGGTCGAGGGGGCTGTACAATGAGCAGTTCTTC.

The chain is built from TRBV19 and TRBJ1-1; D may be TRBD1 (5 bases). The CDR3 length is 19 residues. The ends were cut back, 7 bases at V and 0 bases at J, with 27 bases in the middle. The germline V gene encodes CDR1 LNHDA and CDR2 SQIVND (reference sequence). The CDR3 reads CASITGLGREGAMNTEAFF. DNA of the CDR3: TGTGCCAGTATCACGGGTCTTGGCAGGGAAGGGGCTATGAACACTGAAGCTTTCTTT.

The V and J genes are TRBV5-5 and TRBJ2-7, with 10 bases that match TRBD2. CDR3 length equals 16 residues. V shed 0 bases, J shed 1 base, and the junction held 4 bases outside the gene matches. Germline CDR1 SGHKS, CDR2 YYEKEE (reference sequence). This CDR3 reads CASSLGSGGLSYEQYF. CDR3 DNA: TGTGCCAGCAGCTTGGGTAGCGGGGGGTTATCCTACGAGCAGTACTTC.

The rearrangement links TRBV11-2 to TRBJ2-7; a possible D gene is TRBD1 (5 bases). The V end was cut by 5 bases, the J end by 0 bases, with 17 bases between. The CDR3 runs to 16 residues. CDR1 SGHAT and CDR2 FQNNGV come from the germline V gene. The DNA for the CDR3 is TGTGCCAGCAGCGACAGCCAGGGCCCTCCCTCCTACGAGCAGTACTTC. Protein: CASSDSQGPPSYEQYF.

V is TRBV19 and J is TRBJ1-2; 9 bases line up with TRBD1. Germline trimming cut 5 bases from V and 7 bases from J; bases unmatched to any gene: 5. Germline V gene lookup returns CDR1 LNHDA and CDR2 SQIVND (reference sequence). The CDR3 has 13 amino acids. The CDR3 here is CASSRTGGGGYTF. CDR3 DNA sequence: TGTGCCAGTAGTCGAACAGGGGGCGGTGGCTACACCTTC.

V usage is TRBV5-4 and J usage is TRBJ1-1; no clear D gene. Deletions cut 0 bases from V and 7 bases from J, with 7 bases between. Germline lookup yields CDR1 SGHNT and CDR2 YYREEE (reference sequence). The CDR3 has 12 amino acids. As DNA, the CDR3 is TGTGCCAGCAGCTTGGGATCCGGTGAAGCTTTCTTT. It specifies CASSLGSGEAFF.

This CDR3 is CASAGGPAREKLFF. CDR3 sequence (DNA): TGTGCCAGCGCGGGGGGGCCCGCTAGGGAAAAACTGTTTTTT. The rearrangement uses TRBV7-2 and TRBJ1-4, with D possibly TRBD1 on 6 matching bases. The CDR3 length is 14 residues. Trimming left V 8 bases short and J 8 bases short, with 18 bases between. CDR1 is SGHTA, CDR2 FQGNSA, per germline.

The rearrangement joins TRBV6-1 to TRBJ1-5, with unresolved D. Germline lookup yields CDR1 MNHNS and CDR2 SASEGT. The ends were cut back, 1 base at V and 7 bases at J, with 14 bases in the middle. The CDR3 totals 15 residues. The DNA for the CDR3 is TGTGCCAGCAGTGAAGGGAGGGTGGGTGGCCAGCCCCAGCATTTT. It is translated as CASSEGRVGGQPQHF.

This chain links TRBV7-7 with TRBJ2-1; 8 positions match TRBD2. In germline, CDR1 is SSHAT, CDR2 FNYEAQ (reference sequence). The CDR3 length is 13 residues. The V segment lost 5 bases and the J segment 6 bases; nucleotides outside the gene matches: 3. CDR3 nucleotides: TGTGCCAGCAGCCCGGGGGGGGGCAATGAGCAGTTCTTC. It specifies CASSPGGGNEQFF. The full variable domain, rest sourced from reference TRBV7-7 and TRBJ2-1, is GAGVSQSPRYKVTKRGQDVTLRCDPISSHATLYWYQQALGQGPEFLTYFNYEAQPDKSGLPSDRFSAERPEGSISTLTIQRTEQRDSAMYRCASSPGGGNEQFFGPGTRLTVL.